The 19 T cell receptor beta chains given below trace back to one sample, sequenced in a study of vaccination effects on CD4 cells after COVID-19. Within the ViraFEST assay, antigen-specific CD4+ T cells underwent expansion with viral peptide pools prior to sequencing. Researchers isolated CD4+ T cells once about eleven days of culture had elapsed. Each participant was administered two doses of either the BNT162b2 or the mRNA-1273 vaccine. These receptors have no known antigen. Clones were sequenced by immunoSEQ multiplex PCR, and TCRdb holds only the in-frame ones, with some missing. The data show approximately 70,000 clones, 76% seen once. Source: CD4+ T cells from PBMCs cultured with HCoV-OC43 spike peptides, taken after COVID-19 vaccination. Specified subset: HCoV-OC43 spike overlapping peptide pool stimulation. The receptors shown here come from a human donor who received a COVID-19 vaccine.

V and J are TRBV6-5 and TRBJ1-2, with unresolved D. The CDR3 runs to 13 residues. Trimming removed 6 bases from V and 3 bases from J, with 11 bases in between. Per the germline V gene, CDR1 is MNHEY and CDR2 is SVGAGI. In nucleotides, the CDR3 is TGTGCCAGCAGCCCCGGGGTCGACTATGGCTACACCTTC. It codes for CASSPGVDYGYTF.

J is TRBJ2-1 and V is TRBV5-6; D might be TRBD2 (6 bases). CDR3 length equals 15 residues. CDR1 is SGHDT and CDR2 is YYEEEE in the germline V gene. Trimming took 3 bases from V and 6 from J, leaving 16 bases between them. CDR3 amino acids: CASSWNGGYVNEQFF. In nucleotides, the CDR3 is TGTGCCAGCAGCTGGAATGGGGGGTACGTCAATGAGCAGTTCTTC.

The genes are TRBV2 and TRBJ2-5, with D tentatively TRBD2 (5 bases). This CDR3 region has 13 residues. Looked up from germline, CDR1 is SNHLY and CDR2 is FYNNEI. V was shortened by 6 bases and J by 2 bases, with 10 bases between the two germline ends. The CDR3 DNA sequence: TGTGCCAGCAGGGACGGAGGACAAGAGACCCAGTACTTC. Encoded protein: CASRDGGQETQYF.

The gene calls are TRBV30 and TRBJ1-1; no firm D call. Germline lookup yields CDR1 GTSNPN and CDR2 SVGIG (reference sequence). The CDR3 has 12 amino acids. Trimming took 6 bases from V and 0 from J, leaving 8 bases between them. The CDR3: CACRDLNTEAFF. CDR3 DNA sequence: TGTGCCTGCCGGGATTTGAACACTGAAGCTTTCTTT.

This clone was recorded only once. The chain is built from TRBV29-1 and TRBJ2-1; TRBD1 agrees at 7 bases. Germline values: CDR1 SQVTM, CDR2 ANQGSEA. V was pared by 7 bases and J by 2 bases, with 8 bases of the junction left unmatched. The CDR3 totals 14 residues. The DNA of the CDR3 is TGCAGCGCTCTCACAGGGGTTGCCTACAATGAGCAGTTCTTC. Translated: CSALTGVAYNEQFF.

In its sample, this clone was seen once. The rearrangement joins TRBV15 to TRBJ1-2; 9 nucleotides match TRBD1. The ends lost 3 bases at V and 3 bases at J; junction bases unmatched: 8. This CDR3 is 16 amino acids long. Germline V gene data show CDR1 as LNHNV and CDR2 as YYDKDF (reference sequence). CDR3 loop: CATSSGTGLVDYGYTF. The CDR3 bases are TGTGCCACCAGCAGCGGGACAGGGTTAGTGGACTATGGCTACACCTTC.

V and J are TRBV11-2 and TRBJ2-7; D not certain. The germline V and J ends were trimmed by 2 bases and 7 bases, with 15 bases remaining between them. The CDR3 extends over 14 amino acids. The germline CDR1 and CDR2 sequences are SGHAT and FQNNGV. This CDR3 reads CASSLCTRKSEQYV. The DNA of the CDR3 is TGTGCCAGCAGCTTATGTACCCGGAAAAGTGAGCAGTACGTC.

The CDR3 here is CASSVGGLAGQETQYF. The CDR3 DNA is TGTGCCAGCAGCGTAGGAGGACTAGCGGGGCAAGAGACCCAGTACTTC. The V call is TRBV9, the J call TRBJ2-5; 12 bases are shared with TRBD2. The germline V gene encodes CDR1 SGDLS and CDR2 YYNGEE. CDR3 length equals 16 residues. With V trimmed by 0 bases and J by 2 bases, 2 bases remained unmatched.

V usage is TRBV20-1 and J usage is TRBJ1-2; D is uncertain. The CDR3 contains 14 residues. Trimming pared 3 bases from V and 6 bases from J, leaving 17 bases between. The germline V gene encodes CDR1 DFQATT and CDR2 SNEGSKA (reference sequence). The CDR3 DNA follows: TGCAGTGCTAGTCCGGGCCTGGATTTGGATGGCTACACCTTC. Translation: CSASPGLDLDGYTF.

J is TRBJ2-2 and V is TRBV21-1; TRBD2, the table's D call, was not compared with the DNA. TRBV21-1 is listed as a pseudogene. CDR3 size: 14 residues. The CDR3 nucleotides are TGTGCCAGCAGCAAATACGGGGTCACCGGGGAGCTGTTTTTT. It encodes CASSKYGVTGELFF.

The V call is TRBV28, the J call TRBJ2-2, with D perhaps TRBD1 (5 bases). Looked up from germline, CDR1 is MDHEN and CDR2 is SYDVKM. The germline V and J ends were trimmed by 11 bases and 6 bases, with 22 bases remaining between them. This CDR3 has 15 residues. This CDR3 reads CAATGWGAQAGELFF. In nucleotides, the CDR3 is TGTGCCGCTACCGGGTGGGGCGCTCAGGCCGGGGAGCTGTTTTTT.

The chain carries TRBV6-5 and TRBJ1-4; no reliable D call. CDR1 is MNHEY and CDR2 is SVGAGI in the germline V gene. V was shortened by 6 bases and J by 3 bases, with 11 bases between the two germline ends. CDR3 size: 14 residues. The CDR3 DNA reads as TGTGCCAGCAGGTCCCCCGGGGCTAATGAAAAACTGTTTTTT. It yields the protein CASRSPGANEKLFF.

The rearrangement uses TRBV19 and TRBJ1-5; unclear D gene. The CDR3 is 15 amino acids. With 2 bases removed from V and 5 bases from J, the gap between germline ends came to 13 bases. Germline assignment: CDR1 LNHDA and CDR2 SQIVND (reference sequence). The CDR3 coding sequence is TGTGCCAGTAGTATAATAGCGGGGAGCGATCAGCCCCAGCATTTT. Its protein product is CASSIIAGSDQPQHF.

This chain uses TRBV18 with TRBJ2-2; no definite D call. Looked up from germline, CDR1 is KGHSH and CDR2 is LQKENI. CDR3 length: 13 amino acids. Trimming cost V 3 bases and J 8 bases, with 10 bases left between them. The CDR3 DNA is TGTGCCAGCTCACCGGGTGTTTCGGGGGAGCTGTTTTTT. It translates to CASSPGVSGELFF.

CDR3 bases: TGTGCCAGCAGCTCCCGCCGGGAAACAGATACGCAGTATTTT. Translating it yields CASSSRRETDTQYF. This rearrangement joins TRBV9 to TRBJ2-3, with D tentatively TRBD2 (5 bases). This CDR3 region has 14 residues. V dropped 4 bases and J dropped 3 bases, with 12 bases sitting between them. The germline CDR1 and CDR2 sequences are SGDLS and YYNGEE. The full variable domain, its missing parts supplied by reference TRBV9 and TRBJ2-3, is DSGVTQTPKHLITATGQRVTLRCSPRSGDLSVYWYQQSLDQGLQFLIQYYNGEERAKGNILERFSAQQFPDLHSELNLSSLELGDSALYFCASSSRRETDTQYFGPGTRLTVL.

The V and J genes are TRBV27 and TRBJ1-6; D gene unclear. Per the germline V gene, CDR1 is MNHEY and CDR2 is SMNVEV (reference sequence). Trimming stripped 6 bases from V and 11 bases from J, with 8 bases between. This CDR3 is 11 amino acids long. This chain's CDR3 is CASSGPPPLHF. The CDR3 nucleotides are TGTGCCAGCAGCGGACCTCCACCCCTCCACTTT.

The gene calls are TRBV7-9 and TRBJ1-2; unclear D gene. Trimming shortened V by 3 bases and J by 8 bases, and 16 bases separated the two germline ends. This CDR3 spans 14 amino acids. Germline loops: CDR1 SEHNR, CDR2 FQNEAQ (reference sequence). The DNA of the CDR3 is TGTGCCAGCAGCTTGGAGACTGCGGCCGGGGGCTACACCTTC. Amino acids: CASSLETAAGGYTF.

The chain employs TRBV6-5 and TRBJ1-2; tentative D call: TRBD1 (6 bases). The CDR3 consists of 12 residues. Per germline, CDR1 MNHEY and CDR2 SVGAGI. Trimming took 5 bases from V and 6 from J, leaving 10 bases between them. The DNA for the CDR3 is TGTGCCAGCAGTAAACAGGGAGATGGCTACACCTTC. This gives the protein CASSKQGDGYTF.

The chain recombines TRBV3-1 (or the pseudogene TRBV3-2) with TRBJ2-2; 12 bases are shared with TRBD1. This CDR3 comprises 18 residues. The germline V gene encodes CDR1 LGHDT and CDR2 YNNKEL (reference sequence). With V trimmed by 3 bases and J by 3 bases, 8 bases remained unmatched. CDR3 region: CASSQTSGQGAHTGELFF. CDR3 nucleotide sequence: TGTGCCAGCAGCCAGACCTCGGGACAGGGGGCGCACACCGGGGAGCTGTTTTTT.